This T cell receptor (beta chain) was documented in a study of blood T cell repertoires in COVID-19. The wider study: There were acute and convalescent COVID-19 samples, and they came from the United States, Italy and Spain. T cells, B-cell-depleted T cells, or PBMCs provided the cDNA or gDNA that served as material.

Here immunoSEQ multiplex PCR was the method, and the copy in TCRdb shows in-frame clones only, minus some. The sample has about 280,000 clones, around 88% seen once; the top ten hold roughly 6.2%. Those enrolled, adults aged roughly 18 to 100 years, came from about two dozen US areas. The CDR3 extends over 14 amino acids. Germline values: CDR1 LNHNV, CDR2 YYDKDF (reference sequence). Trimming took off 2 bases at V and 2 bases at J, with 7 bases between the two ends. The TCR was taken from a middle-aged woman who had recovered from COVID-19. Sample: PBMCs or T cells enriched from blood (not recorded which). The chain employs TRBV15 and TRBJ1-5; D is perhaps TRBD1 (5 bases). As DNA, the CDR3 is TGTGCCACCAGCAGACAGGGCGGCAATCAGCCCCAGCATTTT. It is translated as CATSRQGGNQPQHF.